This T cell receptor (beta chain) emerged from a study of T cells in Graves' hyperthyroidism and ophthalmopathy. The study based diagnoses on clinical symptoms, serum thyroxine and TRAb, thyroid ultrasound and orbital computed tomography. This clonotype was seen ten or more times. This CDR3 is built from 16 residues. Trimming pared 2 bases from V and 2 bases from J, leaving 18 bases between. The germline CDR1 and CDR2 sequences are GTSNPN and SVGIG (reference sequence). RNA transcripts yielded amplified TCR beta CDR3 regions. HTBI primers were the set used in a first-round RT-PCR of the TCR CDR3. TCRdb used MiXCR to reprocess the multiplex PCR reads, holding one entry per CDR3 protein. The table shows around 300,000 distinct CDR3 sequences, with roughly 14% occurring only once.

V usage is TRBV30 and J usage is TRBJ1-2, with D unclear. This TCR was recovered from a woman in her twenties or thirties with Graves' hyperthyroidism. Sequencing was done on a sample of blood. DNA of the CDR3: TGTGCCTGGAGTTCCCCGACGGCAGGTGCGAACTATGGCTACACCTTC. Translating it yields CAWSSPTAGANYGYTF.